Sequencing of this T cell receptor beta chain was carried out in a study of OX40 agonist ivuxolimab in advanced cancers. On the study more broadly: An anti-OX40 (CD134) antibody with agonistic activity, ivuxolimab, was administered to patients. Study-wide results and caveats: People who partly responded at 0.1-3.0 mg/kg had some of the least clonal expansion seen. Low normalized T-cell clonal expansion was also seen in some nonresponders.

This CDR3 is 15 amino acids long. With V trimmed by 4 bases and J by 3 bases, 6 bases remained unmatched. CDR1 is SGHDN, CDR2 FVKESK, per germline. It was autoimmune disease history or systemic immunosuppression that excluded patients. Regarding this clone: No antigen is known for it.

Measured with immunoSEQ multiplex PCR; TCRdb has only the in-frame clones, and not every one. The sample has about 110,000 clones, around 93% seen once. Source: CD4+ or CD8+ T cells sorted from blood, taken in a trial of the OX40 agonist ivuxolimab. This receptor was identified in an adult with an advanced solid tumor such as melanoma, head and neck, liver or kidney cancer. This sequence joins TRBV14 and TRBJ2-3, with 8 bases matching TRBD2. CDR3 amino acids: CASSRQAGATDTQYF. CDR3 in DNA: TGTGCCAGCAGCCGTCAAGCGGGAGCAACAGATACGCAGTATTTT. Complete variable domain (other parts from reference TRBV14 and TRBJ2-3): EAGVTQFPSHSVIEKGQTVTLRCDPISGHDNLYWYRRVMGKEIKFLLHFVKESKQDESGMPNNRFLAERTGGTYSTLKVQPAELEDSGVYFCASSRQAGATDTQYFGPGTRLTVL.